This TCR beta chain came from a study of tumor-infiltrating lymphocytes in primary liver carcinoma (dated by TCRdb to about 2017). General notes on the study: Of the five patients (three men and two women, aged 30 to 69 years), four had hepatocellular carcinoma and one had combined HCC and intrahepatic cholangiocarcinoma. Samples yielded roughly 3.5 to 7.13 million productive TCRbeta reads; read depth did not differ significantly between tissue types. A total of some 35 specimens from 5 patients underwent TCRbeta repertoire sequencing, comprising 25 or so tumor regions, 5 adjacent noncancerous liver tissues and 5 peripheral blood samples. Tumors of the five patients were stage T1-T3 N0M0 with maximum diameters of roughly 4.2 to 11 cm. The 25 tumor region samples were profiled with Agilent mRNA microarrays so that TCRbeta repertoire diversity could be related to the local molecular phenotype. For each liver tumor, the study sampled five regions along with adjacent normal tissue and blood, and applied TCRbeta repertoire sequencing, expression microarrays and whole-exome sequencing. High reproducibility was observed for the technical replicate repertoires, with mean shared-clone rates about 0.89 and correlation coefficients above 0.95. General conclusions and limits of the study: Just about 8-25% of top clones turned up in all five regions of a tumor, which suggests spatial heterogeneity among tumor-infiltrating T cells. The top 250 clones accounted for a significantly greater share of the repertoire in tumors than in blood (p = 0.039). Since the samples were bulk and unsorted, there was no way to compare CD4+ and CD8+ T cell repertoires. Pairs of tumor regions showed greater repertoire overlap (mean around 36%) than tumor-adjacent pairs (roughly 17%) or tumor-blood pairs (roughly 14%), which is consistent with antigen-driven expansion. Only the TCR beta chain was sequenced, so true repertoire diversity is likely underestimated because unpaired alpha chains were not captured. Only 4 or 5 patients were included in the study, and the authors note that the findings should be validated in a larger study.

Without any cell sorting, total RNA and DNA were extracted together from around 20-30 mg of bulk tissue using the AllPrep DNA/RNA mini kit. Surgical resection was performed in China between November 2015 and 2016 on four to six patients with histopathologically diagnosed primary liver carcinoma. At the time of sampling, the patients had chronic HBV infection and had not received any treatment. Each tumor was sampled at five spatially separated regions: the superior, inferior, left-lateral and right-lateral poles and the tumor centre. Histology showed that every tumor sample contained more than 80% viable tumor cells. Each fresh piece of tumor and adjacent tissue was cut in two, with one half stored in RNAlater at -80 degrees C and the other half sent for histology. Concerning this clonotype: Its antigen remains undetermined. The junction differs from germline at one of its ends, possibly a read error.

Spanning cysteine to phenylalanine, the CDR3 consists of 13 amino acids. CDR3 DNA is the only sequence kept; it has 39 bases, read in frame from the first base. CDR1 and CDR2, per the germline V gene, are SGHVS and FQNEAQ. A constant-region primer and ProtoScript II reverse transcriptase were used to reverse-transcribe TCRbeta-specific cDNA from roughly 0.55 ug total RNA. Construction of the TCRbeta libraries relied on three nested rounds of multiplex PCR, following a slightly modified ARM-PCR procedure. Each of the first two PCR rounds ran for about 10 cycles using multiplex TRBV1-TRBV30 forward primers together with a Cbeta reverse primer. A final 25-cycle PCR with Deep VentR polymerase added sample barcodes and Illumina adapters. Before sequencing, amplicons of 200-500 bp were gel-purified using a QIAquick gel extraction kit. The TCRbeta amplicons were sequenced with 250-bp paired-end reads on an Illumina HiSeq 2500. The study's own analysis went as follows. Trimmomatic v0.33 was used to quality-trim the reads, and FLASH v1.2.11 was used to merge paired reads so that full CDR3 sequences could be recovered. V, D and J germline segments were assigned to the rearranged TCRbeta sequences using MiGEC v1.2.1b. Clonotype statistics and Shannon-Wiener diversity indices were calculated with VDJtools v1.0.0. Except for diversity analysis, only the 250 most abundant clonotypes of each sample were used in subsequent analyses to reduce sampling bias. TCRdb cleaned the public reads at Q25 with fastp, built clones with MiXCR and kept in-frame beta chains. Each entry is one CDR3 protein sequence, shown with its most common DNA and genes. It is TCRdb's table, rather than the study itself, that gives the V and J calls and clone size. The sample contains under 130,000 distinct CDR3 sequences, approximately 82% of them found a single time. About a fifth of the sample is in the top ten clones.

The chain was built from TRBV7-8 and TRBJ2-4, with TRBD2 perhaps the D gene, on 5 matching bases. The sequencing input was liver tumor tissue from sampling region 3. Read against the paper, the sample's cell subset or site label means: tumor region T3, left-lateral pole. This TCR was recovered from a man aged 40-50 years with primary liver carcinoma and hepatitis B virus infection. DNA sequence: TGTGCCGGCAGCTTAGCTGGGGAGAACATTCAGTACTTC. This gives the protein CAGSLAGENIQYF.